This T cell receptor beta chain was retrieved from a study of PD-1 blockade in classical Hodgkin lymphoma (dated by TCRdb to about 2020). Study-wide context: Nivolumab dosing was 3 mg/kg intravenously every 2 weeks, continuing until either disease progression or unacceptable toxicity. A peripheral blood immune signature of response to PD-1 blockade in classical Hodgkin lymphoma was defined using TCR beta sequencing and CyTOF. What the research found in general, with its limitations: Baseline diversity similar to that of newly diagnosed patients was observed in trial patients achieving complete response, whereas significantly lower diversity was observed in partial responders and progressors. Baseline TCR diversity was reported as lower in newly diagnosed patients than in healthy donors, and lower still in relapsed/refractory patients. Lower diversity was observed in patients in whom nivolumab was started less than 1 year after ASCT, and these patients were excluded from later analyses so that confounding by immune reconstitution would be avoided. By C4D1, a significant rise was seen in CD4+ TCR diversity but not in CD8+ TCR diversity (p=0.0027 vs p=0.16), and the rise was most apparent among complete responders (p=0.02). The study was limited to a single clinical trial cohort, and causes of repertoire differences, possibly disease activity or prior therapy, remained undefined.

Read against the paper, the sample's time point label means: cycle 1 day 1 (C1D1), immediately before nivolumab initiation. Relapse after autologous stem cell transplantation had occurred in all trial patients, and cohorts A, B and C were distinguished by prior brentuximab vedotin exposure. A total of 50 to 70 patients with relapsed/refractory classical Hodgkin lymphoma made up the trial cohort, and each patient's best overall response was complete response, partial response or progressive disease. Trial patients were treated with single-agent nivolumab in the multi-cohort phase II CheckMate 205 trial. An independent review committee assessed best overall response by applying the 2007 International Working Group response criteria. PBMCs from the trial were collected at three points: immediately before nivolumab initiation (C1D1), and during therapy at cycle 2 day 1 and cycle 4 day 1. Peripheral blood was collected in 8 mL Vacutainer Cell Preparation Tubes, from which PBMCs were isolated by centrifugation and then cryopreserved.

Notes on this clone: Its antigen is still unknown. No much larger clone exists at a distance of one base, and base qualities are not known.

Genomic DNA was isolated using the Qiagen DNeasy kit from unsorted PBMCs as well as from negatively selected CD4+ and CD8+ fractions. Amplification of TCR beta CDR3 regions was done by immunoSEQ multiplex PCR with primers that anneal to V and J segments. Amplification bias was minimized using a synthetic immune receptor repertoire, and residual bias was removed computationally after sequencing. The study's processing was this. Custom Python scripts were used to quantify repertoire diversity as the Shannon entropy index. The unsorted, CD4+ and CD8+ repertoires were each analyzed separately, with the exception of combined analyses, where CD4+ and CD8+ sequences were merged in silico. A clone counted as expanded when the clone's frequency after treatment rose at least 2-fold relative to C1D1, and clones undetected at baseline were given a pseudocount of 0.5. Singleton clones were defined as clones with 0 or 1 copy at C1D1, and non-singleton clones were defined as clones with 2 or more copies. Clones expanded in unsorted samples were annotated as CD4+, CD8+ or unknown by matching protein sequences in sorted samples from the same patient. Wilcoxon tests on paired samples were used to test changes in diversity from C1D1 to C4D1. Held by TCRdb, this immuneACCESS table contains in-frame sequences only and omits some clones. Under half of the omission traces to an unresolved V gene where checked; the cause of the rest is unknown. The V and J calls and the clone size are those of that table, but D and trimming were determined from the DNA. This sample has about 40,000 clones in its table, and 76% of those were observed once. The ten largest clonotypes hold 10% to 11% of the sample.

As encoded in the germline V gene (reference sequence), CDR1 is SGHNT while CDR2 is YYREEE. V is trimmed back by 0 bases and J by 5 bases, and the junction contains 6 bases that no gene match accounts for. The CDR3 spans 15 residues, from the cysteine through the phenylalanine. The kept DNA is CDR3 alone, 45 bases in frame from the first base. The chain links TRBV5-4 with TRBJ2-3; 7 nucleotides in the junction match TRBD2. The receptor's source is a human donor with classical Hodgkin lymphoma. The sample consisted of peripheral blood mononuclear cells (PBMCs), taken at baseline. The nucleotide sequence reads TGTGCCAGCAGCTTGGGGGCGGGAGTGGAAGATACGCAGTATTTT. It translates as CASSLGAGVEDTQYF.